Listed below are T cell receptor beta chains from one sample, sequenced in a study of CD8 T cells in Susac syndrome. One entry per CDR3 protein results from TCRdb running MiXCR on the immunoSEQ multiplex PCR reads. This sample has tens of thousands of distinct CDR3 sequences; roughly 94% occur once, and the top ten carry about 0.52%. The sequenced material came from CD8+ T cells from PBMCs. Receptors originate from a human donor with Susac syndrome. Both conserved end residues are part of each CDR3. Fields, in order: clone size, CDR3 length, D gene, V gene, J gene, CDR3 protein, CDR3 DNA. The D gene is left open where the match is weak. The listing skips clone size in some rows; elsewhere it reads once, few, many or a size class.

>-|13|-|TRBV7-9|TRBJ1-4
CASSSRGEVHLFF
TGTGCCAGCAGCTCCCGAGGGGAGGTCCATCTGTTTTTT
>-|15|-|TRBV27|TRBJ2-3
CASSFIPGGTDTQYF
TGTGCCAGCAGTTTTATTCCTGGGGGCACAGATACGCAGTATTTT
>-|14|-|TRBV15|TRBJ1-2
CATAKALGDDGYTF
TGTGCCACCGCTAAGGCCCTGGGGGATGATGGCTACACCTTC
>-|13|-|TRBV29-1|TRBJ2-7
CSVEGQGLYEQYF
TGCAGCGTTGAAGGGCAGGGGCTCTACGAGCAGTACTTC
>-|15|-|TRBV27|TRBJ2-7
CASSPTGASTYEQYF
TGTGCCAGCAGTCCAACGGGAGCCTCGACCTACGAGCAGTACTTC
>few|14|TRBD2|TRBV30|TRBJ2-7
CAWRGGSGGYEQYF
TGTGCCTGGAGGGGAGGTAGCGGGGGATACGAGCAGTACTTC
>-|15|-|TRBV5-1|TRBJ2-3
CASSFEGRGGDTQYF
TGCGCCAGCAGCTTCGAAGGCAGGGGAGGCGATACGCAGTATTTT
>-|13|TRBD1|TRBV9|TRBJ2-7
CASSAGQGSEQYF
TGTGCCAGCAGCGCAGGACAGGGCAGCGAGCAGTACTTC
>-|13|-|TRBV20-1|TRBJ1-2
CSATGDGPYGYTF
TGCAGTGCTACGGGGGACGGGCCCTATGGCTACACCTTC
>-|13|-|TRBV30|TRBJ1-5
CAWSVGGHQPQHF
TGTGCCTGGAGTGTTGGTGGTCATCAGCCCCAGCATTTT
>-|14|TRBD2|TRBV7-6|TRBJ2-2
CASSQLAVTGELFF
TGTGCCAGCAGCCAACTAGCGGTCACCGGGGAGCTGTTTTTT
>-|11|-|TRBV30|TRBJ1-6
CAWSGRDTISF
TGTGCCTGGAGTGGCCGGGACACCATCTCCTTT
>-|15|TRBD1|TRBV2|TRBJ2-1
CAILARDRGGNEQFF
TGTGCCATTTTGGCCAGGGACAGGGGAGGGAATGAGCAGTTCTTC
>-|12|TRBD1|TRBV29-1|TRBJ2-7
CSVVQGPYEQYF
TGCAGCGTTGTACAGGGGCCATACGAGCAGTACTTC
>-|15|-|TRBV30|TRBJ1-1
CAWSVPGYEGTEAFF
TGTGCCTGGAGTGTACCAGGGTACGAGGGCACTGAAGCTTTCTTT
>-|16|TRBD2|TRBV3-1|TRBJ2-3
CASRDVAGGLTDTQYF
TGTGCCAGCAGGGATGTAGCGGGGGGCCTCACAGATACGCAGTATTTT
>-|16|TRBD2|TRBV9|TRBJ2-1
CASSQRLAGGPNEQFF
TGTGCCAGCAGCCAACGACTAGCGGGGGGGCCCAATGAGCAGTTCTTC